This T cell receptor (beta chain) was profiled in a study of blood T cell repertoires in COVID-19. Some clones are missing from TCRdb's copy, which holds only in-frame ones; the method was immunoSEQ multiplex PCR. Of 250,000 to 300,000 clones listed, around 90% were seen once; the top ten hold approximately 1.5%. The CDR3 is made up of 17 amino acids. The trim removed 2 bases at V and 4 bases at J, leaving 12 bases unmatched. Germline-derived CDR1 and CDR2 are SGHRS and YFSETQ. The chain is built from TRBV5-1 and TRBJ2-5, with 9 positions matching TRBD1. The receptor was isolated from a middle-aged woman who had recovered from COVID-19. The material sequenced was PBMCs or T cells enriched from blood (not recorded which). In DNA, the CDR3 is TGCGCCAGCAGCTTTAGACAGGGGGGCTCGACTATAGAGACCCAGTACTTC. Residues: CASSFRQGGSTIETQYF.